The 7 T cell receptor beta chains listed next were all sequenced from one sample in a study of T-cell memory formation after mild COVID-19. In TCRdb, the 5' RACE reads were re-called with MiXCR into one record per CDR3 protein. The data hold under 550,000 distinct CDR3 sequences, with 18% observed a single time. The material sequenced was PBMCs or a T cell subset sorted from them (not recorded which). These receptors all come from an adult woman who had mild COVID-19 (a few samples of this study predate the infection). Cell type and time point are not known.

This clonotype was counted only a few times. The chain uses TRBV20-1 and TRBJ2-1; 8 bases are a match to TRBD2. Germline assignment: CDR1 DFQATT and CDR2 SNEGSKA (reference sequence). V was clipped by 3 bases and J by 9 bases; unmatched bases: 10. CDR3 size: 14 residues. CDR3 in DNA: TGCAGTGCTAGTGTCGGGAGGGTGTTGTTTGAGCAGTTCTTC. The encoded protein is CSASVGRVLFEQFF.

The chain carries TRBV6-4 and TRBJ2-1, with D maybe TRBD1 (6 bases). V dropped 0 bases and J dropped 6 bases, with 12 bases sitting between them. CDR1 and CDR2 (germline): MRHNA, SNTAGT. This CDR3 spans 15 amino acids. Written as DNA, the CDR3 is TGTGCCAGCAGTGACTCCGTACAGGGCTTCAATGAGCAGTTCTTC. This codes for CASSDSVQGFNEQFF.

The V call is TRBV5-1, the J call TRBJ2-5, with 9 bases that match TRBD1. The CDR3 has 15 amino acids. Looked up from germline, CDR1 is SGHRS and CDR2 is YFSETQ. V lost 4 bases, J lost 4 bases, and 8 bases stayed unmatched. The DNA of the CDR3 is TGCGCCAGCAGCCCCGGGACAGGGCGTAGAGAGACCCAGTACTTC. It yields the protein CASSPGTGRRETQYF.

This clonotype came up a few times. The J gene is TRBJ1-2, the V gene TRBV6-5; D ambiguous. This CDR3 has 15 residues. Germline assignment: CDR1 MNHEY and CDR2 SVGAGI. V lost 4 bases to trimming and J lost 2 bases, with 14 bases between them. For the CDR3, the DNA is TGTGCCAGCAGTTCTGCTGGTCGGTGGAACTATGGCTACACCTTC. Translating it yields CASSSAGRWNYGYTF.

The chain joins TRBV7-2 to TRBJ1-2; no clear D. Germline V lookup: CDR1 SGHTA, CDR2 FQGNSA. V shed 2 bases and J shed 4 bases, with 11 bases lying between them. The CDR3 spans 14 residues. The CDR3 region is CASSLPVQAYGYTF. The DNA of the CDR3 is TGTGCCAGCAGCTTACCAGTGCAGGCCTATGGCTACACCTTC. Supplemented by reference TRBV7-2 and TRBJ1-2, the full variable domain reads GAGVSQSPSNKVTEKGKDVELRCDPISGHTALYWYRQSLGQGLEFLIYFQGNSAPDKSGLPSDRFSAERTGGSVSTLTIQRTQQEDSAVYLCASSLPVQAYGYTFGSGTRLTVV.

The J gene is TRBJ2-2, the V gene TRBV27, with D hard to call. Germline CDR1 is MNHEY and CDR2 is SMNVEV (reference sequence). There are 15 residues in the CDR3. The V end lost 6 bases, the J end lost 4 bases, and 15 bases lay between the germline ends. The DNA of the CDR3 is TGTGCCAGCAGGGGGTTGGGTACCTCCACCGGGGAGCTGTTTTTT. Protein sequence: CASRGLGTSTGELFF.

This clonotype occurred a few times. This chain joins TRBV19 and TRBJ1-6; D might be TRBD1 (5 bases). Germline V gene data show CDR1 as LNHDA and CDR2 as SQIVND (reference sequence). The length of the CDR3 is 14 residues. Trimming removed 2 bases from V and 7 bases from J, with 9 bases in between. The CDR3 loop is CASSILGANSPLHF. The CDR3 DNA reads as TGTGCCAGTAGTATATTAGGGGCGAATTCACCCCTCCACTTT.